These 21 T cell receptor beta chains were all obtained from the same sample, sequenced in a study of human CD8 memory T cell subsets. The TCR beta sequencing libraries came from UMI-labeled 5' RACE. TCRdb redid the calling of the 5' RACE reads with MiXCR, one entry per CDR3 protein. The sample holds roughly 8,300 distinct CDR3 sequences, 3.9% seen once. Sequencing used CD8+ T cells from PBMCs. All receptors derive from a human donor in good health.

Sample share makes this clonotype medium-sized. The chain recombines TRBV20-1 with TRBJ1-6; the D is unclear. Trimming shortened V by 0 bases and J by 7 bases, and 10 bases separated the two germline ends. This CDR3 has 14 residues. Germline CDR1 DFQATT, CDR2 SNEGSKA (reference sequence). CDR3 in amino acids: CSARETIKNSPLHF. Here the CDR3 DNA reads TGCAGTGCTAGAGAAACCATAAAAAATTCACCCCTCCACTTT.

This clonotype occurred many times. V gene TRBV28 combines with J gene TRBJ2-1; 8 nucleotides align to TRBD2. This CDR3 is 15 amino acids long. Unmatched junction bases numbered 3, after V lost 2 bases and J lost 3 bases. Germline CDR1 reads MDHEN; CDR2 reads SYDVKM. For the CDR3, the DNA is TGTGCCAGCAGTTTACTAACTAGCGGCTACAATGAGCAGTTCTTC. Encoded protein: CASSLLTSGYNEQFF.

In its sample, this clonotype ranks as medium-sized (0.01 to 0.1%). The gene calls are TRBV20-1 and TRBJ2-7; tentatively, D is TRBD1 (6 bases). The CDR3 runs to 11 residues. The V gene lost 6 bases and the J gene lost 6 bases, with 12 bases spanning the gap. Germline V lookup: CDR1 DFQATT, CDR2 SNEGSKA (reference sequence). CDR3: CSALQGLEQYF. The CDR3 coding sequence is TGCAGTGCCTTACAGGGTCTCGAGCAGTACTTC.

This chain connects TRBV27 to TRBJ2-1; D call uncertain. The V gene's germline CDR1 is MNHEY and CDR2 SMNVEV (reference sequence). With 3 bases removed from V and 5 bases from J, the gap between germline ends came to 5 bases. There are 12 residues in the CDR3. CDR3 loop: CASSFNNNEQFF. The CDR3 nucleotides are TGTGCCAGCAGTTTCAATAACAATGAGCAGTTCTTC.

This clonotype has a count of ten or more. In DNA form, the CDR3 reads TGTGCCAGCATGGGAATCGACAGCTACCTAGATACGCAGTATTTT. Translated: CASMGIDSYLDTQYF. The chain combines TRBV6-2 or TRBV6-3 with TRBJ2-3; perhaps TRBD1 as D (5 bases). CDR1 is MNHEY, CDR2 SVGEGT, per germline. Deletions cut 7 bases from V and 5 bases from J, with 19 bases between. This CDR3 is 15 amino acids long.

On this clonotype itself: The CDR3 carries no conserved terminal phenylalanine or tryptophan, so it likely arises from a read error. The V and J genes are TRBV5-1 and TRBJ2-1; D might be TRBD2 (5 bases). V shed 4 bases and J shed 2 bases, with 10 bases lying between them. CDR1 and CDR2 (germline): SGHRS, YFSETQ. This CDR3 is 14 amino acids long. The CDR3 sequence: CASSPETTYNEQFL. The CDR3 DNA reads TGCGCCAGCAGCCCGGAGACTACCTACAATGAGCAGTTCCTC.

This clonotype was recorded at least ten times. This rearrangement joins TRBV28 to TRBJ2-3, with 13 nucleotides matching TRBD2. Looked up from germline, CDR1 is MDHEN and CDR2 is SYDVKM. The CDR3 contains 16 residues. V was pared by 7 bases and J by 5 bases, with 9 bases of the junction left unmatched. This CDR3 reads CASNPTSGGALDTQYF. DNA of the CDR3: TGTGCCAGCAACCCAACTAGCGGGGGGGCATTAGATACGCAGTATTTT.

This clonotype is classed as medium-sized. Written as DNA, the CDR3 is TGCAGTGCTAGAGTAGTCTCCCAGGGGGCCTACTCCTACGAGCAGTACTTC. Its translation is CSARVVSQGAYSYEQYF. This chain joins TRBV20-1 and TRBJ2-7, with 8 nucleotides matching TRBD1. The V segment lost 1 base and the J segment 0 bases; nucleotides outside the gene matches: 11. This CDR3 region has 17 residues. Germline V gene lookup returns CDR1 DFQATT and CDR2 SNEGSKA (reference sequence).

The sample holds many counts of this clonotype. This chain uses TRBV12-3 or TRBV12-4 with TRBJ2-7; 9 nucleotides match TRBD2. The CDR3 covers 13 residues. J was trimmed by 2 bases and V by 10 bases; bases with no gene match: 6. CDR3 nucleotide sequence: TGTGCCACCGGCGGGGGGGTTCCCTACGAGCAGTACTTC. Amino acid sequence: CATGGGVPYEQYF.

Many counts were recorded for this clonotype. The chain carries TRBV6-1 and TRBJ1-2; 7 bases align to TRBD1. The V gene's germline CDR1 is MNHNS and CDR2 SASEGT. The trim removed 5 bases at V and 6 bases at J, leaving 6 bases unmatched. The CDR3 length is 13 residues. CDR3 residues: CASSFGQEDGYTF. For the CDR3, the DNA is TGTGCCAGCAGTTTCGGACAGGAGGATGGCTACACCTTC.

This chain connects TRBV28 to TRBJ2-1, with TRBD2 identical over 9 bases. J lost 1 base, V lost 5 bases, and 6 bases had no gene match. The CDR3 is 16 residues long. Germline lookup yields CDR1 MDHEN and CDR2 SYDVKM. The CDR3, as DNA: TGTGCCAGCAGTCCAAGGACTAGCGTTTCCTACAATGAGCAGTTCTTC. Translating it yields CASSPRTSVSYNEQFF.

The chain carries TRBV5-6 and TRBJ2-7; TRBD2 matches 7 bases. The CDR3 extends over 15 amino acids. The V segment lost 0 bases and the J segment 3 bases; nucleotides outside the gene matches: 6. Germline V gene lookup returns CDR1 SGHDT and CDR2 YYEEEE. CDR3 nucleotides: TGTGCCAGCAGCTTGGGTCCTAGCGGAGGCTACGAGCAGTACTTC. Its protein is CASSLGPSGGYEQYF. Combining the CDR3 with reference TRBV5-6 and TRBJ2-7 gives the whole variable domain DAGVTQSPTHLIKTRGQQVTLRCSPKSGHDTVSWYQQALGQGPQFIFQYYEEEERQRGNFPDRFSGHQFPNYSSELNVNALLLGDSALYLCASSLGPSGGYEQYFGPGTRLTVT.

This clonotype was found a few times. This sequence joins TRBV2 and TRBJ2-3; 7 bases are shared with TRBD2. CDR3 length: 16 residues. The junction had 10 bases not matched to a gene; V was cut back by 7 bases and J by 0 bases. Germline assignment: CDR1 SNHLY and CDR2 FYNNEI. The CDR3 DNA reads TGTGCCAGCATCAGTCGGGGGGTCGTAAGCACAGATACGCAGTATTTT. Encoded protein: CASISRGVVSTDTQYF.

This clonotype was recorded at least ten times. The chain is built from TRBV10-3 and TRBJ1-2; a weak D match, TRBD1 (5 bases). Looked up from germline, CDR1 is ENHRY and CDR2 is SYGVKD. V was shortened by 6 bases and J by 8 bases, with 22 bases between the two germline ends. CDR3 length: 15 amino acids. Here the CDR3 reads CAISPEGTPDGGYTF. CDR3 bases: TGTGCCATCAGCCCAGAGGGGACTCCGGATGGGGGCTACACCTTC.

This clonotype has only a few counts. The chain joins TRBV28 to TRBJ2-3; D is uncertain. V was shortened by 3 bases and J by 1 base, with 8 bases between the two germline ends. Germline loops: CDR1 MDHEN, CDR2 SYDVKM. This CDR3 spans 14 amino acids. The CDR3 coding sequence is TGTGCCAGCAGTTTTCTGGCTGGCACAGATACGCAGTATTTT. As protein: CASSFLAGTDTQYF.

This clonotype was recorded many times. The chain links TRBV2 to TRBJ2-7; a possible D gene is TRBD1 (6 bases). The CDR3 contains 14 residues. Germline CDR1 reads SNHLY; CDR2 reads FYNNEI. V shed 6 bases and J shed 5 bases, with 17 bases lying between them. The CDR3 region is CASSEQGFRNEQYF. The CDR3 DNA reads as TGTGCCAGCAGCGAACAGGGCTTTCGGAACGAGCAGTACTTC.

This clonotype was picked up a small number of times. This rearrangement joins TRBV7-6 to TRBJ2-7, with TRBD1 matching over 9 bases. V shed 6 bases and J 5 bases; nucleotides not matched to a gene: 8. Germline V gene lookup returns CDR1 SGHVS and CDR2 FNYEAQ. The CDR3 spans 14 residues. The CDR3 nucleotides read TGTGCCAGCAGGGCTACAGGGGGCGAAAACGAGCAGTACTTC. Its translation: CASRATGGENEQYF.

This clonotype was picked up many times. This CDR3 reads CASSLGFPTGGAIGEQYF. As DNA, the CDR3 is TGCGCCAGCAGCTTGGGGTTTCCTACAGGGGGCGCAATCGGGGAGCAGTACTTC. The J gene is TRBJ2-7, the V gene TRBV5-1; TRBD1 matches 9 bases. V was clipped by 0 bases and J by 7 bases; unmatched bases: 17. Germline V gene sequence: CDR1 SGHRS, CDR2 YFSETQ. The CDR3 covers 18 residues. Combining the CDR3 with reference TRBV5-1 and TRBJ2-7 gives the whole variable domain KAGVTQTPRYLIKTRGQQVTLSCSPISGHRSVSWYQQTPGQGLQFLFEYFSETQRNKGNFPGRFSGRQFSNSRSEMNVSTLELGDSALYLCASSLGFPTGGAIGEQYFGPGTRLTVT.

This clonotype was seen ten or more times. V and J are TRBV29-1 and TRBJ2-7; TRBD1 aligns across 9 bases. Germline-derived CDR1 and CDR2 are SQVTM and ANQGSEA. V shed 7 bases and J 7 bases; nucleotides not matched to a gene: 11. There are 13 residues in the CDR3. This CDR3 is CSARGGQGREQYF. CDR3 DNA sequence: TGCAGCGCCCGAGGAGGACAGGGGAGAGAGCAGTACTTC.

This clonotype was counted at least ten times. The chain joins TRBV12-3 or TRBV12-4 to TRBJ2-2; maybe TRBD2 (5 bases). The CDR3 runs 12 residues. Trimming removed 6 bases from V and 4 bases from J, with 6 bases in between. The CDR3 nucleotides read TGTGCCAGCAGCCGGGGCACCGGGGAGCTGTTTTTT. Its protein is CASSRGTGELFF.

This clonotype was observed a few times. The rearrangement joins TRBV6-4 to TRBJ2-3, with D hard to call. Trimming stripped 0 bases from V and 0 bases from J, with 7 bases between. The CDR3 has 15 residues. Germline V CDR1 and CDR2: MRHNA, SNTAGT. The CDR3: CASSDSVESTDTQYF. In DNA form, the CDR3 reads TGTGCCAGCAGTGACTCGGTGGAGAGCACAGATACGCAGTATTTT.